The 19 T cell receptor beta chains listed next were all sequenced from one sample in a study of post-analysis software for immune sequencing data. Study results and caveats: In patients, roughly 5 TRBV segments were more frequent than in controls, with TRBV5-6, TRBV5-1 and TRBV20-1 among them.

No cognate antigen is known for these TCRs. TCR beta cDNA libraries included unique molecular identifiers. A single record per CDR3 protein comes from TCRdb applying MiXCR to the PCR reads. This sample has about 540,000 distinct CDR3 sequences; around 34% occur once, and the top ten carry roughly 6%. Material: blood. These receptors originate from a girl aged 2 to 17 with multiple sclerosis.

The chain links TRBV2 to TRBJ2-3; perhaps TRBD2 as D (5 bases). V lost 3 bases, J lost 1 base, and 11 bases lay in between. Germline V gives CDR1 SNHLY, CDR2 FYNNEI. The CDR3 sequence is 15 residues long. The CDR3 is CASSDAGFGTDTQYF. The CDR3 DNA is TGTGCCAGCAGTGATGCGGGTTTCGGCACAGATACGCAGTATTTT.

CDR3 coding DNA: TGTGCCAGCAGCCCAGGGACTAGCGGGGGGCGTGCCACAGATACGCAGTATTTT. As protein: CASSPGTSGGRATDTQYF. This sequence joins TRBV7-9 and TRBJ2-3; TRBD2 matches 15 bases. The germline CDR1 and CDR2 sequences are SEHNR and FQNEAQ (reference sequence). Trimming at V came to 5 bases and at J to 2 bases, leaving 8 bases not matched to a gene. The CDR3 sequence is 18 residues long.

The chain employs TRBV7-3 and TRBJ1-1, with D hard to call. CDR3 length: 14 amino acids. Germline values: CDR1 SGHTA, CDR2 FQGTGA. With 0 bases removed from V and 3 bases from J, the gap between germline ends came to 8 bases. CDR3 in amino acids: CASSLTGGYTEAFF. The CDR3, as DNA: TGTGCCAGCAGCTTAACAGGAGGGTACACTGAAGCTTTCTTT.

With regard to this clonotype: One end of the junction is discordant with germline, which a read error may explain. The J gene is TRBJ2-7, the V gene TRBV10-1, with D uncertain. The germline gives CDR1 WNHNN, CDR2 SYGVQD (reference sequence). This CDR3 spans 10 amino acids. In DNA form, the CDR3 reads TGCGCCAGCAGCAGATACGGGCAGTACTTC. Translation: CASSRYGQYF.

This clonotype was counted between two and nine times. This chain connects TRBV5-1 to TRBJ2-7; weak D call: TRBD1 (6 bases). The germline V gene has CDR1 SGHRS and CDR2 YFSETQ. The CDR3 covers 13 residues. V was pared by 0 bases and J by 7 bases, with 11 bases between. As DNA, the CDR3 is TGCGCCAGCAGCTTGGAGGGGGTCGGGGAGCAGTACTTC. It encodes CASSLEGVGEQYF.

The J gene is TRBJ2-3, the V gene TRBV21-1; the D call of TRBD2 is as the table states it, not checked on the DNA. TRBV21-1 is noted as a pseudogene. The CDR3 has 16 amino acids. CDR3 amino acids: CASSTRSEVVGDTQYF. DNA for the CDR3: TGTGCCAGCAGCACCCGCTCAGAGGTAGTGGGGGATACGCAGTATTTT.

This clonotype was found a few times. The chain joins TRBV7-8 to TRBJ2-7, with 9 bases aligning to TRBD1. J was trimmed by 3 bases and V by 5 bases; bases with no gene match: 11. Looked up from germline, CDR1 is SGHVS and CDR2 is FQNEAQ. CDR3 length: 16 amino acids. DNA for the CDR3: TGTGCCAGCAGCAGAACCACCGGGACAGGGATCTACGAGCAGTACTTC. It codes for CASSRTTGTGIYEQYF.

The chain couples TRBV6-6 to TRBJ2-2; the D gene could be TRBD1 or TRBD2 (5 bases each). Trimming removed 5 bases at V and 4 bases at J, with 14 bases between. CDR3 length equals 15 residues. The germline V gene encodes CDR1 MNHNY and CDR2 SVGAGI (reference sequence). The CDR3 DNA sequence: TGTGCCAGCAGTCTTCAGGGTGCGGGCACCGGGGAGCTGTTTTTT. It specifies CASSLQGAGTGELFF.

The rearrangement links TRBV7-6 to TRBJ2-7; D is undetermined. The germline V gene encodes CDR1 SGHVS and CDR2 FNYEAQ. The CDR3 has 13 residues. Trimming pared 1 base from V and 6 bases from J, leaving 10 bases between. CDR3 in DNA: TGTGCCAGCAGCTTAGGGACGGCAGCCGAGCAGTACTTC. This translates into CASSLGTAAEQYF.

The chain joins TRBV5-1 to TRBJ2-7; 8 bases agree with TRBD1. This CDR3 is built from 15 residues. The junction had 9 bases not matched to a gene; V was cut back by 1 base and J by 6 bases. CDR1 and CDR2 from the germline V gene are SGHRS and YFSETQ. CDR3 sequence (DNA): TGCGCCAGCAGCTTGCCCACACTAGGACAGGGCGAGCAGTACTTC. Its translation: CASSLPTLGQGEQYF.

The rearrangement joins TRBV5-1 to TRBJ2-1, with TRBD1 matching 8 bases. Germline V gene data show CDR1 as SGHRS and CDR2 as YFSETQ. The CDR3 covers 17 residues. Trimming took 2 bases from V and 2 from J; bases not matched to a gene: 9. This CDR3 is CASSLLGGQVTYNEQFF. DNA for the CDR3: TGCGCCAGCAGCTTACTCGGGGGACAGGTCACCTACAATGAGCAGTTCTTC.

This chain connects TRBV5-1 to TRBJ2-5, with D hard to call. The germline gives CDR1 SGHRS, CDR2 YFSETQ. V was shortened by 4 bases and J by 3 bases, with 22 bases between the two germline ends. This CDR3 spans 17 amino acids. The CDR3, as DNA: TGCGCCAGCAGCCTCCCTAAAAGCCCGGTGGCAAAAGAGACCCAGTACTTC. It is translated as CASSLPKSPVAKETQYF.

This clonotype was observed a few times. The chain uses TRBV5-1 and TRBJ2-7, with D uncertain. From germline, CDR1 is SGHRS and CDR2 YFSETQ. There are 16 residues in the CDR3. V shed 0 bases and J shed 0 bases, with 13 bases lying between them. This CDR3 is CASSLAVEQPSYEQYF. The CDR3 nucleotides are TGCGCCAGCAGCTTGGCCGTGGAGCAACCCTCCTACGAGCAGTACTTC.

The table lists this clonotype with a few counts. The chain combines TRBV3-1 with TRBJ2-1; TRBD2 is a possible D gene (6 bases). Trimming took 2 bases from V and 7 from J, leaving 15 bases between them. The CDR3 is made up of 15 amino acids. CDR1 LGHDT and CDR2 YNNKEL come from the germline V gene (reference sequence). For the CDR3, the DNA is TGTGCCAGCAGCCAAATGACTAGACGAGGTAATGAGCAGTTCTTC. Protein sequence: CASSQMTRRGNEQFF.

The V and J genes are TRBV4-1 and TRBJ1-5, with D hard to call. Trimming took 1 base from V and 3 from J, leaving 7 bases between them. Germline loops: CDR1 MGHRA, CDR2 YSYEKL. The CDR3 length is 14 residues. CDR3 DNA: TGCGCCAGCAGCCAAGCGTCGAACAATCAGCCCCAGCATTTT. Translating it yields CASSQASNNQPQHF.

A few counts support this clonotype. V and J are TRBV5-1 and TRBJ1-1; D unclear. The CDR3 extends over 14 amino acids. The V end was cut by 2 bases, the J end by 4 bases, with 12 bases between. Looked up from germline, CDR1 is SGHRS and CDR2 is YFSETQ. The CDR3 DNA follows: TGCGCCAGCAGCTTAGCTTCGGGAGTCACTGAAGCTTTCTTT. This codes for CASSLASGVTEAFF.

The chain is built from TRBV14 and TRBJ2-5; no definite D call. V gave up 4 bases and J gave up 5 bases, with 14 bases separating them. From germline, CDR1 is SGHDN and CDR2 FVKESK. The CDR3 length is 14 residues. The CDR3 reads CASSPAWGWETQYF. CDR3 nucleotides: TGTGCCAGCAGCCCTGCATGGGGATGGGAGACCCAGTACTTC.

The J gene is TRBJ1-1, the V gene TRBV6-5; D call uncertain. Trimming cost V 0 bases and J 0 bases, with 11 bases left between them. The CDR3 is 16 amino acids. Germline V gives CDR1 MNHEY, CDR2 SVGAGI. CDR3 nucleotide sequence: TGTGCCAGCAGTTACTCGATTCCAGTCATGAACACTGAAGCTTTCTTT. Protein sequence: CASSYSIPVMNTEAFF.

The chain is built from TRBV3-1 and TRBJ2-5; 10 bases map to TRBD2. CDR3 length: 17 residues. The V gene's germline CDR1 is LGHDT and CDR2 YNNKEL (reference sequence). The ends lost 3 bases at V and 5 bases at J; junction bases unmatched: 12. The CDR3 coding sequence is TGTGCCAGCAGCCATCTGGTTAGCGGGGGGCCGGGGGAGACCCAGTACTTC. Residues: CASSHLVSGGPGETQYF.